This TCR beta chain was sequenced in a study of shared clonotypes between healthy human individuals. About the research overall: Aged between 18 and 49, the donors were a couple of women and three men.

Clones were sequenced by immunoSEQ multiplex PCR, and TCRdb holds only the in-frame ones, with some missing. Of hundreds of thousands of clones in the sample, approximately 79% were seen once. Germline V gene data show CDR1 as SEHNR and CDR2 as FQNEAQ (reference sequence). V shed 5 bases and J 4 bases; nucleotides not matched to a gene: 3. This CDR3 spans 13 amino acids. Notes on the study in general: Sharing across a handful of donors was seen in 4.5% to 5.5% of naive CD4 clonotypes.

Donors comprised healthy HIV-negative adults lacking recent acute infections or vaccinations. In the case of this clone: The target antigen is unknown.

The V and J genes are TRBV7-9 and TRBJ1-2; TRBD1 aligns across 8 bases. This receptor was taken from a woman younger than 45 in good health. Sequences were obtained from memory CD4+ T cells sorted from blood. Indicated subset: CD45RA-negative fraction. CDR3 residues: CASSTDRGYGYTF. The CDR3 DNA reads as TGTGCCAGCAGCACAGACAGGGGCTATGGCTACACCTTC.